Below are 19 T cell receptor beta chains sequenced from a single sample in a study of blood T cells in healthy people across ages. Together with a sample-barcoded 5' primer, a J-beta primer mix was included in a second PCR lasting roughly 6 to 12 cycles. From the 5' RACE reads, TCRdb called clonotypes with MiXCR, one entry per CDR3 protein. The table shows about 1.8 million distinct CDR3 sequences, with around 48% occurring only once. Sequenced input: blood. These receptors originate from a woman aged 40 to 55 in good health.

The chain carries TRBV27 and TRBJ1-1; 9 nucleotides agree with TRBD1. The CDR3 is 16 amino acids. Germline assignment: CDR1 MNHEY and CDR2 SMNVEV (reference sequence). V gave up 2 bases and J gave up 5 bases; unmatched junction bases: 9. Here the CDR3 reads CASSLRTGVVETEAFF. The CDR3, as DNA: TGTGCCAGCAGTTTAAGGACAGGGGTTGTCGAAACTGAAGCTTTCTTT.

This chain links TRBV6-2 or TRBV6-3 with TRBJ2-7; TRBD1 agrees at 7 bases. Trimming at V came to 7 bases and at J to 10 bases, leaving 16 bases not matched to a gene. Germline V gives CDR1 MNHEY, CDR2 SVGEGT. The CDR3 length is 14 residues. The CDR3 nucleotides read TGTGCCAGCACCGTAGACAGGGTGCTACTGGAACAGTACTTC. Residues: CASTVDRVLLEQYF.

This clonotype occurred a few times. CDR3 residues: CASSFISGAYGYTF. The CDR3 nucleotides read TGTGCCAGCAGTTTTATCTCGGGGGCGTATGGCTACACCTTC. V and J are TRBV27 and TRBJ1-2, with D possibly TRBD1 on 6 matching bases. The CDR3 sequence is 14 residues long. Germline assignment: CDR1 MNHEY and CDR2 SMNVEV (reference sequence). V was pared by 3 bases and J by 5 bases, with 13 bases between.

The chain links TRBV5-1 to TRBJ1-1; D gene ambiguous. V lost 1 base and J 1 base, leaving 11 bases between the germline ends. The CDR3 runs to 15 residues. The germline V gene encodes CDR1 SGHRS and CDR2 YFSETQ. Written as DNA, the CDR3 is TGCGCCAGCAGCTTGTATATTTCCGGGAACACTGAAGCTTTCTTT. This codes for CASSLYISGNTEAFF. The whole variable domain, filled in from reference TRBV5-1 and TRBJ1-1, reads KAGVTQTPRYLIKTRGQQVTLSCSPISGHRSVSWYQQTPGQGLQFLFEYFSETQRNKGNFPGRFSGRQFSNSRSEMNVSTLELGDSALYLCASSLYISGNTEAFFGQGTRLTVV.

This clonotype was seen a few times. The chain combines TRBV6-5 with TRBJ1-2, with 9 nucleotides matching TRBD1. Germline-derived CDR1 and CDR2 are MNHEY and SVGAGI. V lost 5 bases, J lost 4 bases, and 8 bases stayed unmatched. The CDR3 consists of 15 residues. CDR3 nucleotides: TGTGCCAGCAGTAAGACAGGGGGGCTCGGCTATGGCTACACCTTC. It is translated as CASSKTGGLGYGYTF.

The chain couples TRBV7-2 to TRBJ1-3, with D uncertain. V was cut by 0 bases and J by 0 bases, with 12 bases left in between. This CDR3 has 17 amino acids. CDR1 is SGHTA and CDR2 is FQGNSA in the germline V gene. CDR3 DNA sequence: TGTGCCAGCAGCTTAGCCCTGACACGAATCTCTGGAAACACCATATATTTT. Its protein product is CASSLALTRISGNTIYF.

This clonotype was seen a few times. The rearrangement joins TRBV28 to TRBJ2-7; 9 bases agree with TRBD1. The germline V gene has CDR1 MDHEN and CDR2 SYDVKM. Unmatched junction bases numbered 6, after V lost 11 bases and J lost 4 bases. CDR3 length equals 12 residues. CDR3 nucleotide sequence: TGTGCCGCACAGGGGGCAGTATACGAGCAGTACTTC. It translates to CAAQGAVYEQYF.

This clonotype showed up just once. The CDR3 region is CASEGNTIYF. The DNA of the CDR3 is TGTGCGTCGGAAGGAAACACCATATATTTT. The chain carries TRBV6-6 and TRBJ1-3; no definite D call. The CDR3 has 10 amino acids. Per germline, CDR1 MNHNY and CDR2 SVGAGI (reference sequence).

The CDR3 loop is CASSHLLAGGSGANVLTF. In DNA, the CDR3 is TGTGCCAGCAGCCACCTTCTAGCGGGGGGGTCTGGGGCCAACGTCCTGACTTTC. The chain employs TRBV3-1 and TRBJ2-6; 12 bases align to TRBD2. After removal of 3 bases from V and 1 base from J, the junction contained 4 bases not matched to a gene. This CDR3 is 18 amino acids long. Looked up from germline, CDR1 is LGHDT and CDR2 is YNNKEL (reference sequence).

The CDR3: CASSLWGETEAFF. The CDR3 DNA reads as TGCGCCAGCAGCTTGTGGGGTGAGACTGAAGCTTTCTTT. The J gene is TRBJ1-1, the V gene TRBV5-1; D uncertain. The CDR3 is made up of 13 amino acids. Trimming shortened V by 1 base and J by 5 bases, and 9 bases separated the two germline ends. Germline-derived CDR1 and CDR2 are SGHRS and YFSETQ.

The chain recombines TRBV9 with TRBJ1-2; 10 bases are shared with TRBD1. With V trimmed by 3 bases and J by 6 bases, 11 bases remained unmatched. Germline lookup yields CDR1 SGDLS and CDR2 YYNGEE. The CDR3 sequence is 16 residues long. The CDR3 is CASSGTGTGVANGYTF. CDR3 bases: TGTGCCAGCAGCGGAACCGGGACAGGGGTTGCCAATGGCTACACCTTC. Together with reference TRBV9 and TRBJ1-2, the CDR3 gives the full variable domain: DSGVTQTPKHLITATGQRVTLRCSPRSGDLSVYWYQQSLDQGLQFLIQYYNGEERAKGNILERFSAQQFPDLHSELNLSSLELGDSALYFCASSGTGTGVANGYTFGSGTRLTVV.

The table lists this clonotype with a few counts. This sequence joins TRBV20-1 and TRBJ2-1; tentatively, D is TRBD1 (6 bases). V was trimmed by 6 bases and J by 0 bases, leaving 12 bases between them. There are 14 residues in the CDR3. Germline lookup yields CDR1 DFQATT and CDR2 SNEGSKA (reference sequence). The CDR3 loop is CSAPGTNSYNEQFF. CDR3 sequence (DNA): TGCAGTGCCCCCGGGACAAACTCCTACAATGAGCAGTTCTTC.

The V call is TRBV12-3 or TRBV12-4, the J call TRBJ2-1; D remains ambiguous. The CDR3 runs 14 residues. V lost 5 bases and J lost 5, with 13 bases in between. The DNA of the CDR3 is TGTGCCAGCAGTCCCGCCGGCACTGACAATGAGCAGTTCTTC. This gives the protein CASSPAGTDNEQFF.

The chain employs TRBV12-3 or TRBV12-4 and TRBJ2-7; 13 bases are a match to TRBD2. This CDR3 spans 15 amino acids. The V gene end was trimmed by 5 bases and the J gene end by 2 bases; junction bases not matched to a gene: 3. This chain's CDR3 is CASSTGLAGAYEQYF. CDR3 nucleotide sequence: TGTGCCAGCAGTACCGGACTAGCGGGAGCCTACGAGCAGTACTTC.

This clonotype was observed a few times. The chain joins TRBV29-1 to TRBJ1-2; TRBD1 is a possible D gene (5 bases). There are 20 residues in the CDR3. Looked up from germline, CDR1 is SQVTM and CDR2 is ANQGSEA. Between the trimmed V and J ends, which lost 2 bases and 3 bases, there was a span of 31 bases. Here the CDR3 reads CSVERSSSHAGNPLDYGYTF. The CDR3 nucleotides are TGCAGCGTTGAAAGGTCTTCTTCTCACGCAGGGAACCCTTTGGACTATGGCTACACCTTC.

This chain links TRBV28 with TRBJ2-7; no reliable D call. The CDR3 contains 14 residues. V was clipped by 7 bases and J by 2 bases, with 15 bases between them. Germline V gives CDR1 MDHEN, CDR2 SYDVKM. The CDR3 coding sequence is TGTGCCAGCACCTTCTCGGACCGGACCTACGAGCAGTACTTC. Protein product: CASTFSDRTYEQYF.

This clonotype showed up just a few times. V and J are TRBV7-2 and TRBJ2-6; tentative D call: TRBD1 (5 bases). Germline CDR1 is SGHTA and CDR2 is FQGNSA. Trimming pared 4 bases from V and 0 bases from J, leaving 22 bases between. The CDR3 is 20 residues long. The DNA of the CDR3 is TGTGCCAGCAGCTCCTTGGGGTCAGGGCCCCAGATCTCTGGGGCCAACGTCCTGACTTTC. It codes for CASSSLGSGPQISGANVLTF.

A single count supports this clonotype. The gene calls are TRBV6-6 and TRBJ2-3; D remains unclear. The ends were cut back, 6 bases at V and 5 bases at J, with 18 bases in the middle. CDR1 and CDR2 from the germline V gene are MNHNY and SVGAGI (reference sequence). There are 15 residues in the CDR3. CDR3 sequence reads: CASSLGPSEEDTQYF. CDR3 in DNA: TGTGCCAGCAGCCTCGGACCGAGCGAGGAAGATACGCAGTATTTT.

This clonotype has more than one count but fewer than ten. The CDR3 region is CASSQDPGQGYTF. Written as DNA, the CDR3 is TGTGCCAGCAGCCAAGATCCGGGGCAGGGCTACACCTTC. This rearrangement joins TRBV3-1 to TRBJ1-2, with D maybe TRBD1 (5 bases). CDR3 size: 13 residues. Between the trimmed V and J ends, which lost 0 bases and 8 bases, there was a span of 10 bases. Germline values: CDR1 LGHDT, CDR2 YNNKEL (reference sequence).